This T cell receptor (beta chain) came from a study of response to subunit inactivated influenza vaccine. General study points: There was a suggestion from the authors that each seasonal influenza vaccination recruits few new T cells.

For this clonotype: Antigen specificity is unknown.

TCRdb analysed the RT-PCR reads with MiXCR anew, one entry per CDR3 protein. Altogether about 520,000 distinct CDR3 sequences are present, 7.2% being singletons, with the ten largest covering about an eighth. The V end lost 5 bases, the J end lost 0 bases, and 15 bases lay between the germline ends. Germline CDR1 is SGHNT and CDR2 is YYREEE (reference sequence). This CDR3 region has 15 residues. The sequencing used PBMCs from blood, collected around 25 months after vaccination. The chain carries TRBV5-4 and TRBJ2-7; D is ambiguous. The sequence was collected from a man aged 50 to 69 who received an inactivated influenza vaccine. The CDR3 spells CASRPAGRRSYEQYF. The CDR3 DNA reads as TGTGCCAGCAGACCCGCCGGCAGGCGCTCCTACGAGCAGTACTTC.